Following are 20 T cell receptor beta chains from one sample sequenced in a study of blood T cell repertoires in COVID-19 (dated by TCRdb to the early 2020s). The library relied on the immunoSEQ multiplex PCR assay. The table was pulled from immuneACCESS by TCRdb, which kept in-frame rearrangements only. Such tables lose some clones; where checked, under half of the loss comes from unresolved V genes, and the rest has no known cause. This sample is represented by roughly 25,000 clones; around 94% of them were singletons. Of the sample, 4% falls within the top ten clones. The material sequenced was peripheral blood. Receptor source: a woman in her fifties or sixties with active COVID-19.

CDR3 DNA: TGTGCCAGTAGTACTCTAGACAGGCAATCCCAGCATTTT. It translates to CASSTLDRQSQHF. The chain recombines TRBV19 with TRBJ1-5, with TRBD1 as a possible D gene (6 bases). The V end was cut by 4 bases, the J end by 11 bases, with 15 bases between. CDR3 length: 13 amino acids. CDR1 and CDR2 (germline): LNHDA, SQIVND (reference sequence).

The gene calls are TRBV7-2 and TRBJ1-2; D possibly corresponds to TRBD1 (5 bases). There are 15 residues in the CDR3. V dropped 1 base and J dropped 13 bases, with 22 bases sitting between them. CDR1 is SGHTA and CDR2 is FQGNSA in the germline V gene. CDR3 nucleotide sequence: TGTGCCAGCAGCTTAGGTGGAGCGGGACGACGGCTATCCACCTTC. Encoded protein: CASSLGGAGRRLSTF.

This sequence joins TRBV5-1 and TRBJ1-1; D is unresolved. This CDR3 contains 14 residues. Germline lookup yields CDR1 SGHRS and CDR2 YFSETQ. V was shortened by 4 bases and J by 10 bases, with 20 bases between the two germline ends. CDR3 nucleotide sequence: TGCGCCAGCAGCCCGCCCGGTCTAGGTCAAGGAGCTTTCTTT. It encodes CASSPPGLGQGAFF. Supplemented by reference TRBV5-1 and TRBJ1-1, the full variable domain reads KAGVTQTPRYLIKTRGQQVTLSCSPISGHRSVSWYQQTPGQGLQFLFEYFSETQRNKGNFPGRFSGRQFSNSRSEMNVSTLELGDSALYLCASSPPGLGQGAFFGQGTRLTVV.

The rearrangement links TRBV28 to TRBJ2-3, with TRBD2 identical over 7 bases. Trimming took 4 bases from V and 0 from J; bases not matched to a gene: 1. The CDR3 totals 14 residues. Germline lookup yields CDR1 MDHEN and CDR2 SYDVKM. As DNA, the CDR3 is TGTGCCAGCAGTTCGGGGGGAAGCACAGATACGCAGTATTTT. Translating it yields CASSSGGSTDTQYF.

J is TRBJ1-3 and V is TRBV13; the D is unclear. CDR3 size: 15 residues. The germline V and J ends were trimmed by 2 bases and 0 bases, with 8 bases remaining between them. From germline, CDR1 is PRHDT and CDR2 FYEKMQ (reference sequence). CDR3 sequence reads: CASSLPGSSGNTIYF. CDR3 DNA: TGTGCCAGCAGCTTACCGGGGAGCTCTGGAAACACCATATATTTT.

This chain links TRBV12-3 or TRBV12-4 with TRBJ1-1; D might be TRBD1 (5 bases). Trimming took off 3 bases at V and 5 bases at J, with 7 bases between the two ends. The CDR3 is 12 residues long. The CDR3 nucleotides read TGTGCCAGCAGTTTCGGGGGGACTGAAGCTTTCTTT. Translated, it gives CASSFGGTEAFF.

For the CDR3, the DNA is TGTGCCAGCAGTTTAAGGGGCCAGGGACTATACACCGGGGAGCTGTTTTTT. Its protein product is CASSLRGQGLYTGELFF. This chain connects TRBV27 to TRBJ2-2, with 7 bases identical to TRBD2. The CDR3 has 17 amino acids. V shed 2 bases and J 3 bases; nucleotides not matched to a gene: 9. Germline assignment: CDR1 MNHEY and CDR2 SMNVEV (reference sequence).

The chain combines TRBV5-1 with TRBJ2-3; D is undetermined. This CDR3 comprises 14 residues. Germline values: CDR1 SGHRS, CDR2 YFSETQ. V was trimmed by 2 bases and J by 4 bases, leaving 11 bases between them. The CDR3 bases are TGCGCCAGCAGCTTTAACCCGGGTTCAGATACGCAGTATTTT. Its protein is CASSFNPGSDTQYF.

The chain has TRBV28 and TRBJ1-2; 9 positions agree with TRBD1. CDR3 size: 13 residues. CDR1 and CDR2 from the germline V gene are MDHEN and SYDVKM. V shed 6 bases, J shed 2 bases, and the junction held 1 base outside the gene matches. The CDR3: CASRGQGNYGYTF. DNA for the CDR3: TGTGCCAGCAGGGGACAGGGAAACTATGGCTACACCTTC.

This chain uses TRBV5-1 with TRBJ2-7; D unresolved. This CDR3 comprises 15 residues. CDR1 and CDR2 (germline): SGHRS, YFSETQ. Trimming removed 0 bases at V and 3 bases at J, with 13 bases between. The CDR3 reads CASSLGRGLFYEQYF. The CDR3 coding sequence is TGCGCCAGCAGCTTGGGAAGAGGCCTATTCTACGAGCAGTACTTC.

This chain uses TRBV27 with TRBJ2-1, with 15 bases fitting TRBD2. CDR1 is MNHEY, CDR2 SMNVEV, per germline (reference sequence). With V trimmed by 0 bases and J by 9 bases, 6 bases remained unmatched. This CDR3 is built from 17 residues. CDR3 nucleotides: TGTGCCAGCAGTTTATCAGGGGTGGGACTAGCGGGGGGTGAGCAGTTCTTC. Translated, it gives CASSLSGVGLAGGEQFF.

The CDR3 coding sequence is TGTGCCAGCAGTTATTCATATTCCGGGACAGGGTCTGGCTACACCTTC. Its translation is CASSYSYSGTGSGYTF. V and J are TRBV6-5 and TRBJ1-2, with TRBD1 identical over 9 bases. This CDR3 has 16 residues. After removal of 3 bases from V and 7 bases from J, the junction contained 12 bases not matched to a gene. Germline CDR1 is MNHEY and CDR2 is SVGAGI.

J is TRBJ2-3 and V is TRBV9, with TRBD2 matching over 11 bases. Germline loops: CDR1 SGDLS, CDR2 YYNGEE. The V gene end was trimmed by 4 bases and the J gene end by 4 bases; junction bases not matched to a gene: 8. The CDR3 runs to 16 residues. The DNA for the CDR3 is TGTGCCAGCAGCCCTAGGCCGGGACTAGCGGCAGATACGCAGTATTTT. This encodes CASSPRPGLAADTQYF.

J is TRBJ2-1 and V is TRBV5-4; D might be TRBD1 (6 bases). Germline V gives CDR1 SGHNT, CDR2 YYREEE (reference sequence). There are 15 residues in the CDR3. V lost 1 base and J lost 3, with 11 bases in between. The CDR3 loop reads CASSLIAGDYNEQFF. CDR3 DNA sequence: TGTGCCAGCAGCTTGATTGCAGGGGACTACAATGAGCAGTTCTTC. Based on the CDR3 plus reference TRBV5-4 and TRBJ2-1, the full variable domain is ETGVTQSPTHLIKTRGQQVTLRCSSQSGHNTVSWYQQALGQGPQFIFQYYREEENGRGNFPPRFSGLQFPNYSSELNVNALELDDSALYLCASSLIAGDYNEQFFGPGTRLTVL.

The J gene is TRBJ2-3, the V gene TRBV24-1; D not certain. The length of the CDR3 is 14 residues. V gave up 4 bases and J gave up 5 bases, with 12 bases separating them. Germline V gives CDR1 KGHDR, CDR2 SFDVKD. CDR3 residues: CATSDHHGGDTQYF. The CDR3 coding sequence is TGTGCCACCAGTGACCACCACGGCGGAGATACGCAGTATTTT.

The V and J genes are TRBV12-3 or TRBV12-4 and TRBJ1-6; 7 bases fit TRBD1. CDR3 length: 13 residues. With 5 bases clipped from V and 7 bases from J, the junction kept 2 bases outside the gene matches. CDR3 nucleotide sequence: TGTGCCAGCAGTGGACAGGAGAATTCACCCCTCCACTTT. It encodes CASSGQENSPLHF.

The J gene is TRBJ2-2, the V gene TRBV6-2 or TRBV6-3; 12 bases align to TRBD2. V trimming: 4 bases; J trimming: 4 bases; junction bases outside the gene matches: 7. The CDR3 has 17 amino acids. Germline CDR1 is MNHEY and CDR2 is SVGEGT. CDR3 sequence (DNA): TGTGCCAGCAGTTTGACGATGGGACTAGCGGGCACCGGGGAGCTGTTTTTT. Protein product: CASSLTMGLAGTGELFF.

The V call is TRBV6-5, the J call TRBJ1-1; D is ambiguous. The CDR3 contains 16 residues. Between the trimmed V and J ends, which lost 4 bases and 2 bases, there was a span of 17 bases. The germline gives CDR1 MNHEY, CDR2 SVGAGI. Here the CDR3 reads CASSSLSGISNTEAFF. The CDR3 DNA reads TGTGCCAGCAGTTCGCTCTCCGGGATCTCTAACACTGAAGCTTTCTTT.

J is TRBJ2-7 and V is TRBV28, with D perhaps matching TRBD1 (5 bases). The V end was cut by 9 bases, the J end by 3 bases, with 15 bases between. This CDR3 region has 13 residues. Germline loops: CDR1 MDHEN, CDR2 SYDVKM. CDR3 protein: CASIIAGNYEQYF. DNA for the CDR3: TGTGCCAGTATTATAGCAGGGAACTACGAGCAGTACTTC. Looking up the rest from reference TRBV28 and TRBJ2-7 gives the full variable domain: DVKVTQSSRYLVKRTGEKVFLECVQDMDHENMFWYRQDPGLGLRLIYFSYDVKMKEKGDIPEGYSVSREKKERFSLILESASTNQTSMYLCASIIAGNYEQYFGPGTRLTVT.

This clone was observed once. The chain recombines TRBV3-1 (or the pseudogene TRBV3-2) with TRBJ2-4, with unresolved D. This CDR3 contains 14 residues. Germline values: CDR1 LGHDT, CDR2 YNNKEL (reference sequence). V was clipped by 0 bases and J by 8 bases, with 11 bases between them. CDR3 nucleotides: TGTGCCAGCAGCCAAGATCGAATCAACTACATTCAGTACTTC. Its translation: CASSQDRINYIQYF.